The 21 T cell receptor beta chains below all came from one sample that was sequenced in a study of cytomegalovirus exposure and HLA in healthy donors. In the PCR, 60 Vbeta and 13 Jbeta primers were used. Data came from immunoSEQ multiplex PCR; TCRdb stores just in-frame clones and leaves some out. The sample has 100,000 to 150,000 clones, over 60% seen once. What was sequenced was PBMCs. The receptors derive from a woman aged 40-49 years in good health and CMV-seropositive.

This chain joins TRBV2 and TRBJ2-1, with 8 bases aligning to TRBD2. V dropped 4 bases and J dropped 3; count of bases not matched to a gene: 5. The CDR3 is 15 residues long. From germline, CDR1 is SNHLY and CDR2 FYNNEI. CDR3 DNA: TGTGCCAGCAGTGGGTCTAGCGGGCTCTACAATGAGCAGTTCTTC. Translated: CASSGSSGLYNEQFF.

The gene calls are TRBV28 and TRBJ2-2; 9 positions agree with TRBD1. Trimming at V came to 2 bases and at J to 5 bases, leaving 6 bases not matched to a gene. CDR3 length: 16 residues. CDR1 and CDR2 from the germline V gene are MDHEN and SYDVKM. Here the CDR3 DNA reads TGTGCCAGCAGTTTAATCGGACAGGGGAGAACCGGGGAGCTGTTTTTT. Translated, it gives CASSLIGQGRTGELFF.

This clone was observed at least ten times. The chain couples TRBV6-1 to TRBJ1-1; D gene ambiguous. Trimming removed 4 bases from V and 1 base from J, with 13 bases in between. Germline V lookup: CDR1 MNHNS, CDR2 SASEGT. CDR3 length: 15 residues. The CDR3 sequence is CASSAVEGGNTEAFF. The CDR3 DNA sequence: TGTGCCAGCAGTGCTGTTGAGGGTGGGAACACTGAAGCTTTCTTT.

The V and J genes are TRBV5-6 and TRBJ2-5, with D tentatively TRBD1 (6 bases). V gave up 4 bases and J gave up 4 bases, with 20 bases separating them. Germline CDR1 is SGHDT and CDR2 is YYEEEE. The CDR3 totals 16 residues. CDR3 region: CASSHRTALGRETQYF. CDR3 sequence (DNA): TGTGCCAGCAGCCACCGGACAGCCCTGGGTCGAGAGACCCAGTACTTC.

The chain couples TRBV28 to TRBJ2-5, with D tentatively TRBD2 (5 bases). The J call may not be correct, given that the DNA end is closer to TRBJ2-7. CDR1 MDHEN and CDR2 SYDVKM come from the germline V gene. The CDR3 has 15 amino acids. The CDR3 loop reads CASSLDRRPPNEQYF. CDR3 bases: TGTGCCAGCAGTTTAGACCGGAGGCCCCCCAACGAGCAGTACTTC.

The J gene is TRBJ1-1, the V gene TRBV18, with D possibly matching TRBD1 (5 bases). Germline loops: CDR1 KGHSH, CDR2 LQKENI. Between the trimmed V and J ends, which lost 0 bases and 3 bases, there was a span of 14 bases. The CDR3 is 16 amino acids. Here the CDR3 DNA reads TGTGCCAGCTCACCACCGGGGACGGGGAGGGACACTGAAGCTTTCTTT. As protein: CASSPPGTGRDTEAFF.

The chain combines TRBV7-9 with TRBJ2-7; no clear D gene. In germline, CDR1 is SEHNR, CDR2 FQNEAQ (reference sequence). This CDR3 is built from 14 residues. V dropped 1 base and J dropped 1 base, with 8 bases sitting between them. This chain's CDR3 is CASSLGSESYEQYF. In DNA form, the CDR3 reads TGTGCCAGCAGCTTAGGGTCGGAGTCCTACGAGCAGTACTTC.

A few counts support this clone. The chain has TRBV7-9 and TRBJ1-1; D call uncertain. Germline assignment: CDR1 SEHNR and CDR2 FQNEAQ (reference sequence). Trimming removed 1 base at V and 8 bases at J, with 8 bases between. This CDR3 spans 12 amino acids. The CDR3 sequence: CASSLDMTEAFF. CDR3 DNA: TGTGCCAGCAGCTTAGATATGACAGAAGCTTTCTTT. Looking up the rest from reference TRBV7-9 and TRBJ1-1 gives the full variable domain: DTGVSQNPRHKITKRGQNVTFRCDPISEHNRLYWYRQTLGQGPEFLTYFQNEAQLEKSRLLSDRFSAERPKGSFSTLEIQRTEQGDSAMYLCASSLDMTEAFFGQGTRLTVV.

Note on this clone: One junction end does not reproduce the germline sequence, and a read error may be involved. The chain employs TRBV5-1 and TRBJ2-2; 8 bases agree with TRBD2. The CDR3 is 16 residues long. The germline V gene encodes CDR1 SGHRS and CDR2 YFSETQ. The CDR3 DNA sequence: TGCGCCAGCAGTTTGGCGGGAGGCCAATCCACCGGGGAGCTGTTTTTT. The encoded protein is CASSLAGGQSTGELFF. The full variable domain, in which reference TRBV5-1 and TRBJ2-2 provide the parts outside the CDR3, is KAGVTQTPRYLIKTRGQQVTLSCSPISGHRSVSWYQQTPGQGLQFLFEYFSETQRNKGNFPGRFSGRQFSNSRSEMNVSTLELGDSALYLCASSLAGGQSTGELFFGEGSRLTVL.

In DNA, the CDR3 is TGTGCCATCAGTACCGGGACAGGGGCTGAAGCTTTCTTT. Translating gives CAISTGTGAEAFF. This chain links TRBV10-3 with TRBJ1-1; TRBD1 agrees at 10 bases. Per germline, CDR1 ENHRY and CDR2 SYGVKD. This CDR3 comprises 13 residues. Trimming removed 5 bases from V and 6 bases from J; junction bases left unmatched: 3.

This clone was seen only once. The chain combines TRBV9 with TRBJ1-2, with TRBD1 identical over 9 bases. V gave up 2 bases and J gave up 5 bases; unmatched junction bases: 4. The germline CDR1 and CDR2 sequences are SGDLS and YYNGEE. The CDR3 has 14 amino acids. For the CDR3, the DNA is TGTGCCAGCAGCGTCACCGGGACAGGGTATGGCTACACCTTC. Amino acids: CASSVTGTGYGYTF.

This chain joins TRBV30 and TRBJ2-1; 9 bases match TRBD1. Trimming removed 1 base from V and 6 bases from J; junction bases left unmatched: 4. The CDR3 consists of 14 residues. Germline-derived CDR1 and CDR2 are GTSNPN and SVGIG (reference sequence). This CDR3 is CAWSEWTGVNEQFF. The CDR3 nucleotides read TGTGCCTGGAGTGAGTGGACAGGGGTCAATGAGCAGTTCTTC.

The V call is TRBV2, the J call TRBJ2-7; D gene unclear. Germline CDR1 is SNHLY and CDR2 is FYNNEI. The CDR3 runs 14 residues. V lost 4 bases and J lost 4, with 14 bases in between. This CDR3 is CASSVRTKPYEQYF. CDR3 nucleotides: TGTGCCAGCAGTGTACGCACAAAACCATACGAGCAGTACTTC.

The chain links TRBV5-4 to TRBJ2-7; 9 nucleotides line up with TRBD1. Trimming at V came to 0 bases and at J to 7 bases, leaving 11 bases not matched to a gene. The germline V gene encodes CDR1 SGHNT and CDR2 YYREEE (reference sequence). This CDR3 has 16 residues. CDR3 loop: CASSLGRYRGQEEQYF. The CDR3 coding sequence is TGTGCCAGCAGCTTGGGTCGGTACAGGGGGCAGGAAGAGCAGTACTTC.

The rearrangement links TRBV7-7 to TRBJ2-3; D perhaps matches TRBD1 (6 bases). V was pared by 5 bases and J by 0 bases, with 12 bases between. Germline CDR1 reads SSHAT; CDR2 reads FNYEAQ (reference sequence). The CDR3 loop spans 15 amino acids. The CDR3 DNA reads as TGTGCCAGCAGCCGAGGGACATCGAGCACAGATACGCAGTATTTT. Translation gives CASSRGTSSTDTQYF.

The gene calls are TRBV2 and TRBJ2-3; tentative D call: TRBD1 (6 bases). V lost 3 bases and J lost 0, with 13 bases in between. The germline V gene has CDR1 SNHLY and CDR2 FYNNEI. This CDR3 spans 16 amino acids. The chain's CDR3 is CASSDAQGPSTDTQYF. The CDR3 DNA is TGTGCCAGCAGTGATGCACAGGGCCCGAGCACAGATACGCAGTATTTT.

The sample holds one count of this clone. The chain carries TRBV29-1 and TRBJ2-7; maybe TRBD1 (5 bases). V lost 7 bases to trimming and J lost 7 bases, with 14 bases between them. The CDR3 runs to 11 residues. Germline assignment: CDR1 SQVTM and CDR2 ANQGSEA. The DNA of the CDR3 is TGCAGCGCTAGAGAGCCAGGGGAGCAGTACTTC. Translation gives CSAREPGEQYF.

This chain uses TRBV4-2 with TRBJ2-1, with 9 bases aligning to TRBD2. This CDR3 is 16 amino acids long. From germline, CDR1 is LGHNA and CDR2 YNFKEQ. V was clipped by 1 base and J by 9 bases; unmatched bases: 10. This chain's CDR3 is CASSQVGREGGSEQFF. The CDR3 coding sequence is TGTGCCAGCAGCCAAGTTGGGCGGGAGGGTGGTTCTGAGCAGTTCTTC.

In this sample, this clone turned up once. This chain connects TRBV5-1 to TRBJ2-7; D possibly corresponds to TRBD2 (6 bases). The germline V gene encodes CDR1 SGHRS and CDR2 YFSETQ. The CDR3 consists of 14 residues. Trimming took off 4 bases at V and 0 bases at J, with 11 bases between the two ends. DNA of the CDR3: TGCGCCAGCAGCGTAGCGGTTAGCTCCTACGAGCAGTACTTC. Translated, it gives CASSVAVSSYEQYF. The entire variable domain, with the rest obtained from reference TRBV5-1 and TRBJ2-7, is as follows: KAGVTQTPRYLIKTRGQQVTLSCSPISGHRSVSWYQQTPGQGLQFLFEYFSETQRNKGNFPGRFSGRQFSNSRSEMNVSTLELGDSALYLCASSVAVSSYEQYFGPGTRLTVT.

The chain links TRBV7-9 to TRBJ2-1; unclear D gene. The CDR3 spans 13 residues. The germline V gene encodes CDR1 SEHNR and CDR2 FQNEAQ (reference sequence). V lost 2 bases, J lost 4 bases, and 6 bases lay in between. In DNA, the CDR3 is TGTGCCAGCAGCTTAACAGCTTACAATGAGCAGTTCTTC. Its protein product is CASSLTAYNEQFF. Drawing the rest from reference TRBV7-9 and TRBJ2-1, the complete variable domain is DTGVSQNPRHKITKRGQNVTFRCDPISEHNRLYWYRQTLGQGPEFLTYFQNEAQLEKSRLLSDRFSAERPKGSFSTLEIQRTEQGDSAMYLCASSLTAYNEQFFGPGTRLTVL.

This sequence joins TRBV27 and TRBJ1-1, with 7 bases matching TRBD1. Trimming at V came to 8 bases and at J to 0 bases, leaving 6 bases not matched to a gene. Per germline, CDR1 MNHEY and CDR2 SMNVEV (reference sequence). CDR3 length: 14 amino acids. CDR3: CASGIQGLNTEAFF. CDR3 DNA: TGTGCCAGCGGGATACAGGGGCTGAACACTGAAGCTTTCTTT.